This T cell receptor beta chain is drawn from a study of PD-1 blockade in classical Hodgkin lymphoma. Overall study: Patients were infused with nivolumab 3 mg/kg every 2 weeks. General observations from the study: By C4D1, CD4+ diversity increased significantly, especially in complete responders. Repertoire difference causes, possibly disease activity or prior therapy, remain undefined.

TCRdb's table, derived via immunoSEQ multiplex PCR, lists solely in-frame clones and lacks some. Here the sample spans more than 35,000 clones, around 80% being singletons. V lost 1 base, J lost 1 base, and 2 bases lay in between. CDR3 length: 14 residues. CDR1 and CDR2 from the germline V gene are SGHTA and FQGNSA. Note on this clone: The target antigen is unknown.

Every patient experienced relapse after autologous stem cell transplantation, and brentuximab vedotin exposure varied. The sample here was peripheral blood mononuclear cells (PBMCs), taken before the second cycle of nivolumab. The origin of this receptor is a human donor with classical Hodgkin lymphoma. The V and J genes are TRBV7-2 and TRBJ2-6, with D unresolved. The CDR3 sequence: CASSLDSGANVLTF. CDR3 nucleotide sequence: TGTGCCAGCAGCTTAGATTCTGGGGCCAACGTCCTGACTTTC.